These 14 T cell receptor beta chains share one sample of origin, sequenced in a study of cytomegalovirus exposure and HLA in healthy donors. The PCR ran on 60 Vbeta and 13 Jbeta primers. TCRdb's copy holds only in-frame clones and misses some; the assay was immunoSEQ multiplex PCR. Of a few hundred thousand clones listed, about 83% were seen once; the top ten hold 1.2% to 1.5%. The sample comprised PBMCs. These receptor sequences come from a girl aged 10 to 17 in good health and CMV-seronegative.

This clone has just one count. This chain joins TRBV4-1 and TRBJ2-7, with TRBD2 matching over 7 bases. The J segment lost 4 bases and the V segment lost 0 bases, leaving 9 bases of the junction unmatched. Germline lookup yields CDR1 MGHRA and CDR2 YSYEKL. The CDR3 length is 16 residues. In nucleotides, the CDR3 is TGCGCCAGCAGCCAAGAAAGTGGGAGGGCCGGGTACGAGCAGTACTTC. Amino acid sequence: CASSQESGRAGYEQYF.

The sample holds one count of this clone. The chain combines TRBV21-1 with TRBJ2-7; the table gives TRBD1 as D, unverified against the DNA. TRBV21-1 is tagged as a pseudogene. The length of the CDR3 is 17 residues. CDR3 DNA: TGTGCCAGCAGCAAACCGCCGGGACAGGGGGCGCGGAACGAGCAGTACTTC. Its translation: CASSKPPGQGARNEQYF.

J is TRBJ2-6 and V is TRBV27; the D gene is possibly TRBD1 (5 bases). The germline V and J ends were trimmed by 4 bases and 1 base, with 11 bases remaining between them. Germline V gives CDR1 MNHEY, CDR2 SMNVEV (reference sequence). The CDR3 spans 16 residues. The CDR3 region has the DNA TGTGCCAGCAGTTACTCGCAGGGTTCTGGGGCCAACGTCCTGACTTTC. Translated, it gives CASSYSQGSGANVLTF.

The chain is built from TRBV9 and TRBJ2-2; the match to TRBD1 covers 10 bases. CDR3 size: 15 residues. Germline-derived CDR1 and CDR2 are SGDLS and YYNGEE. Germline trimming cut 6 bases from V and 5 bases from J; bases unmatched to any gene: 7. Here the CDR3 reads CASTPTGGYTGELFF. The CDR3, as DNA: TGTGCCAGCACCCCGACAGGGGGCTATACCGGGGAGCTGTTTTTT. Using reference TRBV9 and TRBJ2-2 for the parts outside the CDR3, the full variable domain is DSGVTQTPKHLITATGQRVTLRCSPRSGDLSVYWYQQSLDQGLQFLIQYYNGEERAKGNILERFSAQQFPDLHSELNLSSLELGDSALYFCASTPTGGYTGELFFGEGSRLTVL.

Note on this clone: At one end the junction does not follow the germline gene, possibly because of a read error. This chain links TRBV5-5 with TRBJ1-5, with TRBD1 matching over 7 bases. The CDR3 spans 14 residues. Germline CDR1 is SGHKS and CDR2 is YYEKEE (reference sequence). The CDR3 loop is CASSLGQGNQRQHF. CDR3 in DNA: TGTGCCAGCAGCTTGGGACAGGGTAATCAGCGCCAGCATTTT.

The chain links TRBV27 to TRBJ2-4; TRBD1 is a possible D gene (5 bases). Trimming shortened V by 7 bases and J by 2 bases, and 12 bases separated the two germline ends. The CDR3 contains 14 residues. CDR1 MNHEY and CDR2 SMNVEV come from the germline V gene (reference sequence). This chain's CDR3 is CASIHQGTKNIQYF. CDR3 in DNA: TGTGCCAGCATCCACCAGGGAACCAAAAACATTCAGTACTTC.

The rearrangement uses TRBV10-1 and TRBJ2-1; 8 nucleotides line up with TRBD1. CDR3 length: 16 residues. V gave up 1 base and J gave up 9 bases; unmatched junction bases: 11. CDR1 is WNHNN and CDR2 is SYGVQD in the germline V gene (reference sequence). The CDR3 nucleotides read TGCGCCAGCAGTGAGTTACAGAACGGACAGGGCAGTGAGCAGTTCTTC. It yields the protein CASSELQNGQGSEQFF.

The gene calls are TRBV21-1 and TRBJ1-1. TRBV21-1 represents a pseudogene. The CDR3 runs to 18 residues. The CDR3 here is CASSSREGCSSMNTEAFF. The CDR3 coding sequence is TGTGCCAGCAGCTCCCGGGAAGGGTGCTCCTCAATGAACACTGAAGCTTTCTTT.

This clone has only one observation. The chain joins TRBV2 to TRBJ2-1; tentatively, D is TRBD2 (6 bases). This CDR3 region has 13 residues. Trimming pared 2 bases from V and 9 bases from J, leaving 11 bases between. Germline CDR1 reads SNHLY; CDR2 reads FYNNEI. The CDR3 region has the DNA TGTGCCAGCAGTGAATACGGGCGGGGTGAGCAGTTCTTC. Translated, it gives CASSEYGRGEQFF.

This chain links TRBV10-1 with TRBJ2-7, with D possibly being TRBD1 (5 bases). The CDR3 runs to 14 residues. Germline V gene sequence: CDR1 WNHNN, CDR2 SYGVQD (reference sequence). V shed 0 bases and J shed 3 bases, with 9 bases lying between them. The CDR3 loop is CASSESGHHYEQYF. CDR3 coding DNA: TGCGCCAGCAGTGAGTCAGGACACCACTACGAGCAGTACTTC.

This sequence joins TRBV19 and TRBJ1-2, with 7 bases identical to TRBD1. V lost 6 bases, J lost 2 bases, and 9 bases stayed unmatched. This CDR3 spans 15 amino acids. Looked up from germline, CDR1 is LNHDA and CDR2 is SQIVND (reference sequence). The CDR3 sequence: CASRSRTGSNYGYTF. The CDR3 nucleotides are TGTGCCAGTAGATCTCGGACAGGATCCAACTATGGCTACACCTTC. Looking up the rest from reference TRBV19 and TRBJ1-2 gives the full variable domain: DGGITQSPKYLFRKEGQNVTLSCEQNLNHDAMYWYRQDPGQGLRLIYYSQIVNDFQKGDIAEGYSVSREKKESFPLTVTSAQKNPTAFYLCASRSRTGSNYGYTFGSGTRLTVV.

The chain employs TRBV27 and TRBJ2-7; 7 nucleotides line up with TRBD2. The CDR3 totals 15 residues. The junction had 6 bases not matched to a gene; V was cut back by 1 base and J by 3 bases. Germline values: CDR1 MNHEY, CDR2 SMNVEV (reference sequence). The CDR3 sequence: CASSLFREDYYEQYF. The DNA for the CDR3 is TGTGCCAGCAGTTTATTCCGGGAGGACTACTACGAGCAGTACTTC.

The DNA of the CDR3 is TGTGCCAGTAGTATCTTCACGGGGAGCAATCAGCCCCAGCATTTT. It yields the protein CASSIFTGSNQPQHF. J is TRBJ1-5 and V is TRBV19; D gene uncertain. V lost 3 bases and J 1 base, leaving 10 bases between the germline ends. The CDR3 sequence is 15 residues long. Germline loops: CDR1 LNHDA, CDR2 SQIVND (reference sequence).

This chain links TRBV28 with TRBJ2-7; 7 bases line up with TRBD2. V dropped 5 bases and J dropped 3; count of bases not matched to a gene: 10. CDR1 and CDR2 (germline): MDHEN, SYDVKM. The length of the CDR3 is 15 residues. The CDR3 sequence: CASSPGEGHVYEQYF. In nucleotides, the CDR3 is TGTGCCAGCAGTCCTGGGGAGGGTCATGTCTACGAGCAGTACTTC.